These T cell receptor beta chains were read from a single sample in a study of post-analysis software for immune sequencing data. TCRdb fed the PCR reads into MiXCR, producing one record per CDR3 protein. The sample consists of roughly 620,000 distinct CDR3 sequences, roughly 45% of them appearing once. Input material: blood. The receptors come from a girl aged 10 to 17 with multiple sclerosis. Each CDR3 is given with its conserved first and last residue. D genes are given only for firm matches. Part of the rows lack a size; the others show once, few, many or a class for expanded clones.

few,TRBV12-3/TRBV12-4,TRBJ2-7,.,CASSMQDGTIEQYF,TGTGCTAGCAGTATGCAGGACGGGACAATCGAGCAGTACTTC
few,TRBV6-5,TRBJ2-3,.,CASSYTATASTDTQYF,TGTGCCAGCAGTTATACAGCGACGGCTAGCACAGATACGCAGTATTTT
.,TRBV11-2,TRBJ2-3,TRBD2,CASSFEVGLAYTDTQYF,TGTGCCAGCAGCTTCGAGGTGGGACTAGCCTACACAGATACGCAGTATTTT
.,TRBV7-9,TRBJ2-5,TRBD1,CASGTEQETQYF,TGTGCCAGCGGGACAGAGCAAGAGACCCAGTACTTC
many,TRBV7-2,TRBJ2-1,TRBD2,CASSALAGRYNEQFF,TGTGCCAGCAGCGCCCTAGCGGGGAGGTACAATGAGCAGTTCTTC
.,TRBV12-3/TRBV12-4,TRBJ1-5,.,CASSLEVPSPQHF,TGTGCCAGCAGTTTGGAAGTTCCTAGCCCCCAGCATTTT
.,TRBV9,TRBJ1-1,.,CASSEGRRGSMNTEAFF,TGTGCCAGCAGCGAGGGGAGAAGGGGGTCCATGAACACTGAAGCTTTCTTT
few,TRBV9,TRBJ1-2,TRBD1,CASSPSGWTGENYGYTF,TGTGCCAGCTCCCCTAGCGGGTGGACAGGAGAGAACTATGGCTACACCTTC
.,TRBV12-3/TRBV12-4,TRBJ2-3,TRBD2,CASSLTGGEDTQYF,TGTGCCAGCAGTTTGACGGGGGGGGAAGATACGCAGTATTTT
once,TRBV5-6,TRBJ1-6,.,CASRKTENSPLHF,TGTGCCAGCAGGAAGACAGAAAATTCACCCCTCCACTTT
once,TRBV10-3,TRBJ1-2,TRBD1,CAIQRETGVSYTF,TGTGCCATCCAAAGGGAGACAGGGGTTTCCTACACCTTC
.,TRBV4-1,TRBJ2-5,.,CASSQPGQETQYF,TGCGCCAGCAGCCAACCGGGACAAGAGACCCAGTACTTC
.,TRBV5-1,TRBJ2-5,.,CASSARGGQQETQYF,TGCGCCAGCAGCGCGCGTGGGGGGCAGCAAGAGACCCAGTACTTC
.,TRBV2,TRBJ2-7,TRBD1,CASSGGQGTGEYEQYF,TGTGCCAGCAGTGGGGGTCAGGGGACAGGGGAGTACGAGCAGTACTTC
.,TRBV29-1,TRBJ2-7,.,CSVEVRDFEQYF,TGCAGCGTTGAGGTCAGGGATTTCGAGCAGTACTTC
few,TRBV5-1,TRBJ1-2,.,CASSLSGADSYTF,TGCGCCAGCAGCTTGTCGGGGGCTGATAGCTACACCTTC
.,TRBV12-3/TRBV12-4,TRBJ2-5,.,CASSPPPGREGEETQYF,TGTGCCAGCAGCCCCCCCCCGGGGCGGGAAGGAGAAGAGACCCAGTACTTC
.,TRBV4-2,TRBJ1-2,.,CASSHPSPTGSVYTF,TGTGCCAGCAGCCACCCATCCCCCACAGGGTCCGTCTACACCTTC
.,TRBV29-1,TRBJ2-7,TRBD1,CSVGLTGKLHEQYF,TGCAGCGTCGGTTTGACAGGGAAACTCCACGAGCAGTACTTC
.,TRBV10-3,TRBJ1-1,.,CASAEVGGTEAFF,TGTGCCTCCGCGGAGGTGGGGGGCACTGAAGCTTTCTTT
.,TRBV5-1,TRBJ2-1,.,CASSSNTGYNEQFF,TGCGCCAGCAGCTCGAATACAGGATACAATGAGCAGTTCTTC
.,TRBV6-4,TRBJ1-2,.,CASSERTGGYTF,TGTGCCAGCAGTGAGAGGACGGGTGGCTACACCTTC
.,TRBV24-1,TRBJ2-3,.,CATSASTMNTQYF,TGTGCCACCAGTGCTTCTACTATGAATACGCAGTATTTT
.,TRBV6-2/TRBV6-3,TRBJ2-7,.,CASWTSSRYEQYF,TGTGCCAGTTGGACCTCGAGTAGGTACGAGCAGTACTTC
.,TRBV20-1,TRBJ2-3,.,CSARDRQGWTDTQYF,TGCAGTGCTAGAGATCGGCAGGGTTGGACAGATACGCAGTATTTT
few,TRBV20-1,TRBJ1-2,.,CSARDGGTNYGYTF,TGCAGTGCTAGGGACGGCGGGACTAACTATGGCTACACCTTC
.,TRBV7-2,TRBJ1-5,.,CASSGLNQPQHF,TGTGCCAGCAGCGGGCTCAATCAGCCCCAGCATTTT
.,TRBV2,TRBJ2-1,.,CASSESRGHNNEQFF,TGTGCCAGCAGTGAAAGCAGGGGTCACAACAATGAGCAGTTCTTC
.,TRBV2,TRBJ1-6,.,CASSDGRHSYNSPLHF,TGTGCCAGCAGTGATGGGCGGCACTCCTATAATTCACCCCTCCACTTT
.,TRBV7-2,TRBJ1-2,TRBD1,CASSSSDRRGGYTF,TGTGCCAGCAGCTCTTCGGACAGGAGAGGTGGCTACACCTTC
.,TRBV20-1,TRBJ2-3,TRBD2,CSARDLAGVPDTQYF,TGCAGTGCTAGAGATCTAGCGGGGGTTCCAGATACGCAGTATTTT
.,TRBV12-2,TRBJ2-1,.,CASRRSTSLPYNEQFF,TGTGCAAGTCGCCGCTCGACTAGTCTACCCTACAATGAGCAGTTCTTC
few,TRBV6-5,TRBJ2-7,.,CASGHSYEQYF,TGTGCCAGCGGACACTCCTACGAGCAGTACTTC
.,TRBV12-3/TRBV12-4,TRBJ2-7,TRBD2,CASTQGLADSYEQYF,TGTGCCAGCACCCAGGGACTAGCGGATTCCTACGAGCAGTACTTC
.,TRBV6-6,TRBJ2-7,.,CASSQLGGANYEQYF,TGTGCCAGCAGCCAATTGGGGGGGGCCAACTACGAGCAGTACTTC
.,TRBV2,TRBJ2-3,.,CASKRESSTDTQYF,TGTGCCAGCAAGAGGGAGTCTAGCACAGATACGCAGTATTTT
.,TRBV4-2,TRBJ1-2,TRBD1,CASSTLGTGDGYTF,TGTGCCAGCAGCACTCTAGGGACAGGGGATGGCTACACCTTC
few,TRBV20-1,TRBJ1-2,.,CSAGMYTF,TGCAGTGCTGGGATGTACACCTTC
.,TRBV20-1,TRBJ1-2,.,CSALDKALDTGLLGYGYTF,.
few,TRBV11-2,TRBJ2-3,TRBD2,CASSLTLAGSTDTQYF,TGTGCCAGCAGCCTGACTCTAGCGGGGTCCACAGATACGCAGTATTTT
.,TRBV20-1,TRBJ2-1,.,CSAEAPSWTVMSNEQFF,TGCAGTGCCGAGGCGCCAAGCTGGACAGTGATGAGCAATGAGCAGTTCTTC
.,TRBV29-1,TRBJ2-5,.,CSVEKEGFLETQYF,TGCAGCGTTGAAAAGGAGGGATTTTTGGAGACCCAGTACTTC
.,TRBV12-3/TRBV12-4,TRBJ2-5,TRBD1,CASRDRGETQYF,TGTGCCAGCAGGGACAGGGGGGAGACCCAGTACTTC
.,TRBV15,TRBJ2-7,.,CATSREDSLTYYEQYF,TGTGCCACCAGCAGAGAGGACAGCCTCACGTACTACGAGCAGTACTTC
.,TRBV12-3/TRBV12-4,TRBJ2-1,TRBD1,CASSSLTGPYNEQFF,TGTGCCAGCAGTTCCCTGACAGGGCCCTACAATGAGCAGTTCTTC
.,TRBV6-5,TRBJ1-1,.,CASRSRLEAEAFF,TGTGCCAGCAGATCCCGGTTGGAGGCTGAAGCTTTCTTT
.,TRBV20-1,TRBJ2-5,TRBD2,CSARDGGAGEQETQYF,TGCAGTGCTAGAGACGGGGGGGCGGGGGAGCAAGAGACCCAGTACTTC
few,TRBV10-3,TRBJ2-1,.,CAMGAAGSYNEQFF,TGTGCCATGGGAGCGGCGGGCTCCTACAATGAGCAGTTCTTC
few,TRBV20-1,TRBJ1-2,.,CSASSALNGYTF,TGCAGTGCTAGCTCTGCGCTTAATGGCTACACCTTC
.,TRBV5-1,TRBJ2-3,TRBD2,CASKASGGAGDTQYF,TGCGCCAGCAAGGCTAGCGGGGGGGCTGGGGATACGCAGTATTTT
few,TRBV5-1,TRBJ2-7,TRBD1,CASSSEDRGPLYEQYF,TGCGCCAGCAGTTCCGAGGACAGGGGGCCCCTCTACGAGCAGTACTTC
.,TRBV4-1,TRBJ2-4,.,CASSHLGLTAKNIQYF,TGCGCCAGCAGCCATCTCGGACTGACAGCCAAAAACATTCAGTACTTC
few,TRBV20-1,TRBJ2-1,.,CSAYFRDSSYNEQFF,TGCAGTGCTTACTTCAGGGATAGCTCCTACAATGAGCAGTTCTTC
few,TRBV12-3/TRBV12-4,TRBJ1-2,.,CASSLLGRGGYGYTF,TGTGCCAGCAGTTTACTCGGACGGGGGGGCTATGGCTACACCTTC
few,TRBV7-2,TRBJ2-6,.,CASSLRQESGANVLTF,TGTGCCAGCAGCTTACGGCAGGAGTCTGGGGCCAACGTCCTGACTTTC
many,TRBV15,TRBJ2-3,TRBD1,CATSGRGGRGIDTQYF,TGTGCCACCAGCGGCCGAGGCGGCAGGGGGATAGATACGCAGTATTTT
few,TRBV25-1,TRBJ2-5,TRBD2,CASSLTNRGREETQYF,TGTGCCAGCAGCTTGACGAACCGCGGGAGGGAAGAGACCCAGTACTTC
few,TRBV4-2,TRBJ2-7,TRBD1,CASSARAQGSSRYEQYF,TGTGCCAGCAGCGCACGGGCACAGGGGTCGAGTCGTTACGAGCAGTACTTC
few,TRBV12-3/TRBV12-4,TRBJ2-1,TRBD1,CASSPPGQGRQFF,TGTGCCAGCAGTCCCCCGGGACAGGGTCGGCAGTTCTTC
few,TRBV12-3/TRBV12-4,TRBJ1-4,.,CASSYPDLEKLFF,TGTGCCAGCAGCTATCCAGATCTGGAAAAACTGTTTTTT